Presented here are 24 T cell receptor beta chains from one specimen sequenced in a study of identical twins. MiXCR, run by TCRdb on the 5' RACE reads, gives a single entry per CDR3 protein. The table lists around 1.7 million distinct CDR3 sequences, about 30% of them singletons. Sequenced: cord blood. These receptors were taken from a newborn girl in good health.

As concerns this clonotype: A much larger clone differs by one base, so this may be a read error. This sequence joins TRBV29-1 and TRBJ2-1; possible D gene TRBD2, 7 bases. TRBJ2-7 explains the end of the DNA better; the J call may be wrong. Germline loops: CDR1 SQVTM, CDR2 ANQGSEA. The CDR3 length is 16 residues. The CDR3 is CSVDRFGGAKYNEQYF. The CDR3 bases are TGCAGCGTTGACCGCTTTGGGGGGGCGAAATACAATGAGCAGTACTTC.

The V call is TRBV15, the J call TRBJ1-1; TRBD1 matches 9 bases. The germline CDR1 and CDR2 sequences are LNHNV and YYDKDF (reference sequence). This CDR3 is built from 18 residues. V lost 2 bases to trimming and J lost 1 base; unmatched junction nucleotides: 11. The CDR3 coding sequence is TGTGCCACCAGCAGAAAATCCCATCCGGGACAGGGGAACACTGAAGCTTTCTTT. Its protein is CATSRKSHPGQGNTEAFF.

The chain uses TRBV9 and TRBJ2-3, with D possibly TRBD2 on 5 matching bases. Germline CDR1 SGDLS, CDR2 YYNGEE. This CDR3 is built from 16 residues. The V and J ends lost 4 bases and 0 bases respectively, with 15 bases between them. The DNA for the CDR3 is TGTGCCAGCAGCTCCCCAGCGGCGACTAGCACAGATACGCAGTATTTT. It yields the protein CASSSPAATSTDTQYF.

This clonotype was counted only a few times. The chain recombines TRBV7-9 with TRBJ2-7; 10 bases fit TRBD2. The CDR3 is made up of 15 amino acids. From germline, CDR1 is SEHNR and CDR2 FQNEAQ (reference sequence). The junction had 2 bases not matched to a gene; V was cut back by 2 bases and J by 1 base. CDR3 amino acids: CASSLFSGGSYEQYF. CDR3 DNA: TGTGCCAGCAGCTTATTTAGCGGGGGGTCCTACGAGCAGTACTTC.

A few counts support this clonotype. The chain recombines TRBV12-3 or TRBV12-4 with TRBJ1-2; D ambiguous. V was shortened by 3 bases and J by 7 bases, with 12 bases between the two germline ends. The CDR3 runs 13 residues. The CDR3 loop is CASSLALQIGYTF. The CDR3 region has the DNA TGTGCCAGCAGTTTGGCTCTCCAGATTGGCTACACCTTC.

The CDR3 reads CASTQGLAGPYEQYF. In nucleotides, the CDR3 is TGTGCCAGCACTCAAGGACTAGCGGGCCCCTACGAGCAGTACTTC. The chain employs TRBV28 and TRBJ2-7; TRBD2 agrees at 11 bases. V gave up 7 bases and J gave up 2 bases; unmatched junction bases: 7. The CDR3 totals 15 residues. Germline V gene lookup returns CDR1 MDHEN and CDR2 SYDVKM.

This clonotype was seen only a few times. This chain uses TRBV20-1 with TRBJ2-3, with D possibly TRBD2 on 6 matching bases. This CDR3 has 11 amino acids. V lost 3 bases to trimming and J lost 9 bases, with 10 bases between them. Germline CDR1 is DFQATT and CDR2 is SNEGSKA (reference sequence). CDR3 region: CSASGGVTQYF. CDR3 nucleotides: TGCAGTGCTAGTGGCGGGGTCACGCAGTATTTT.

This clonotype has more than one count but fewer than ten. The J gene is TRBJ2-3, the V gene TRBV20-1; a possible D gene is TRBD2 (6 bases). Deletions cut 1 base from V and 2 bases from J, with 10 bases between. CDR3 length equals 14 residues. Germline V gives CDR1 DFQATT, CDR2 SNEGSKA (reference sequence). The CDR3 sequence is CSARGRTNTDTQYF. The DNA of the CDR3 is TGCAGTGCTAGAGGGCGGACTAACACAGATACGCAGTATTTT.

This clonotype came up many times. The CDR3 sequence: CSALAGGRTDTQYF. CDR3 DNA: TGCAGTGCGCTAGCGGGGGGGCGCACAGATACGCAGTATTTT. J is TRBJ2-3 and V is TRBV20-1; 12 bases map to TRBD2. The germline CDR1 and CDR2 sequences are DFQATT and SNEGSKA (reference sequence). The CDR3 covers 14 residues. V lost 6 bases to trimming and J lost 1 base; unmatched junction nucleotides: 2.

There are many counts of this clonotype. The rearrangement links TRBV10-3 to TRBJ2-7; the match to TRBD1 covers 10 bases. Trimming took 10 bases from V and 2 from J; bases not matched to a gene: 2. The CDR3 spans 12 residues. Germline assignment: CDR1 ENHRY and CDR2 SYGVKD. CDR3 region: CASGTGAYEQYF. CDR3 nucleotides: TGTGCCAGCGGGACAGGGGCCTACGAGCAGTACTTC.

This clonotype was recorded only once. The rearrangement links TRBV3-1 to TRBJ1-4, with D possibly matching TRBD1 (6 bases). The CDR3 totals 15 residues. The V and J ends lost 1 base and 7 bases respectively, with 13 bases between them. Germline lookup yields CDR1 LGHDT and CDR2 YNNKEL (reference sequence). Here the CDR3 DNA reads TGTGCCAGCAGCCAAGTGACAGGCGGAAGTGAAAAACTGTTTTTT. Its translation is CASSQVTGGSEKLFF.

V usage is TRBV11-2 and J usage is TRBJ2-1; no firm D call. The germline V gene has CDR1 SGHAT and CDR2 FQNNGV. V was pared by 11 bases and J by 10 bases, with 18 bases between. This CDR3 has 12 amino acids. The CDR3 DNA is TGTGCCGGCACCTCTGGGTCGAGGGAGCAGTTCTTC. It specifies CAGTSGSREQFF. Supplemented by reference TRBV11-2 and TRBJ2-1, the full variable domain reads EAGVAQSPRYKIIEKRQSVAFWCNPISGHATLYWYQQILGQGPKLLIQFQNNGVVDDSQLPKDRFSAERLKGVDSTLKIQPAKLEDSAVYLCAGTSGSREQFFGPGTRLTVL.

This clonotype was seen many times. V is TRBV12-3 or TRBV12-4 and J is TRBJ2-5, with D perhaps matching TRBD2 (5 bases). The CDR3 extends over 13 amino acids. The V end was cut by 4 bases, the J end by 1 base, with 7 bases between. DNA of the CDR3: TGTGCCAGCAGTTCCGGGGTCCAAGAGACCCAGTACTTC. This codes for CASSSGVQETQYF.

This clonotype was seen a handful of times. The chain has TRBV10-3 and TRBJ2-4; D is possibly TRBD1 (6 bases). TRBJ2-7 explains the end of the DNA better; the J call may be wrong. This CDR3 is 13 amino acids long. Per germline, CDR1 ENHRY and CDR2 SYGVKD. In DNA form, the CDR3 reads TGTGCCATCAGCCGGGACATCAGGAGCGAGCAGTACTTC. Translating it yields CAISRDIRSEQYF.

The rearrangement joins TRBV5-1 to TRBJ2-1; TRBD2 agrees at 11 bases. The CDR3 is made up of 15 amino acids. Germline V CDR1 and CDR2: SGHRS, YFSETQ. With V trimmed by 4 bases and J by 6 bases, 6 bases remained unmatched. The CDR3 nucleotides are TGCGCCAGCAGCCCGGTCCTAGCGGGAGGCAATGAGCAGTTCTTC. It yields the protein CASSPVLAGGNEQFF.

This clonotype appeared many times. The chain uses TRBV20-1 and TRBJ1-2; D unclear. Germline V CDR1 and CDR2: DFQATT, SNEGSKA (reference sequence). The CDR3 contains 13 residues. Between the trimmed V and J ends, which lost 2 bases and 2 bases, there was a span of 9 bases. This CDR3 reads CSARTGKNYGYTF. The DNA for the CDR3 is TGCAGTGCTAGAACCGGCAAAAACTATGGCTACACCTTC.

The J gene is TRBJ1-4, the V gene TRBV7-2; D call uncertain. The CDR3 consists of 15 residues. The germline gives CDR1 SGHTA, CDR2 FQGNSA. V was clipped by 5 bases and J by 6 bases, with 16 bases between them. As DNA, the CDR3 is TGTGCCAGCAGCCGCCAGGCAGCGACGGATGAAAAACTGTTTTTT. Protein: CASSRQAATDEKLFF. Looking up the rest from reference TRBV7-2 and TRBJ1-4 gives the full variable domain: GAGVSQSPSNKVTEKGKDVELRCDPISGHTALYWYRQSLGQGLEFLIYFQGNSAPDKSGLPSDRFSAERTGGSVSTLTIQRTQQEDSAVYLCASSRQAATDEKLFFGSGTQLSVL.

The chain carries TRBV11-2 and TRBJ1-2, with D tentatively TRBD1 (5 bases). The CDR3 sequence is 14 residues long. CDR1 SGHAT and CDR2 FQNNGV come from the germline V gene. V lost 5 bases and J lost 4, with 14 bases in between. CDR3 nucleotide sequence: TGTGCCAGCAGCGGAGCCGACAGACTCTATGGCTACACCTTC. Translated, it gives CASSGADRLYGYTF. The entire variable domain, with the rest obtained from reference TRBV11-2 and TRBJ1-2, is as follows: EAGVAQSPRYKIIEKRQSVAFWCNPISGHATLYWYQQILGQGPKLLIQFQNNGVVDDSQLPKDRFSAERLKGVDSTLKIQPAKLEDSAVYLCASSGADRLYGYTFGSGTRLTVV.

The genes are TRBV28 and TRBJ1-5, with D tentatively TRBD1 (6 bases). The CDR3 length is 15 residues. Germline values: CDR1 MDHEN, CDR2 SYDVKM. Trimming left V 6 bases short and J 7 bases short, with 19 bases between. The CDR3 nucleotides read TGTGCCAGCAGCACAATTCAGGGGCTCAGGCAGCCCCAGCATTTT. This codes for CASSTIQGLRQPQHF.

V usage is TRBV29-1 and J usage is TRBJ2-1; D gene uncertain. CDR3 length: 16 residues. The germline V gene has CDR1 SQVTM and CDR2 ANQGSEA. V lost 5 bases to trimming and J lost 7 bases, with 24 bases between them. CDR3 protein: CSVNRQAQRVANEQFF. The CDR3 DNA reads as TGCAGCGTTAATAGACAAGCCCAAAGAGTCGCGAATGAGCAGTTCTTC.

This clonotype was seen more than once but under ten times. This CDR3 reads CSARGVIGGEQATQYF. CDR3 sequence (DNA): TGCAGTGCTAGAGGAGTAATCGGGGGAGAGCAGGCGACCCAGTACTTC. The rearrangement joins TRBV20-1 to TRBJ2-5, with D possibly matching TRBD2 (6 bases). V lost 1 base and J 7 bases, leaving 22 bases between the germline ends. CDR3 size: 16 residues. Germline V gene lookup returns CDR1 DFQATT and CDR2 SNEGSKA (reference sequence).

This chain joins TRBV7-2 and TRBJ2-3; possibly TRBD2 for D (5 bases). Trimming took 4 bases from V and 6 from J, leaving 14 bases between them. Germline-derived CDR1 and CDR2 are SGHTA and FQGNSA. The CDR3 has 14 amino acids. The CDR3 is CASSSLASRDTQYF. CDR3 nucleotides: TGTGCCAGCAGCTCCCTGGCTAGCCGGGATACGCAGTATTTT.

This clonotype was seen a handful of times. The chain links TRBV29-1 to TRBJ2-3, with a tentative D call TRBD2 (6 bases). V lost 8 bases and J 3 bases, leaving 18 bases between the germline ends. Per the germline V gene, CDR1 is SQVTM and CDR2 is ANQGSEA. This CDR3 is built from 14 residues. The CDR3 region is CSSPEGTSTDTQYF. In nucleotides, the CDR3 is TGCAGCTCTCCCGAAGGGACTTCGACAGATACGCAGTATTTT.

The chain couples TRBV6-1 to TRBJ1-4; D uncertain. The germline V and J ends were trimmed by 6 bases and 4 bases, with 9 bases remaining between them. Germline lookup yields CDR1 MNHNS and CDR2 SASEGT. This CDR3 has 13 amino acids. The CDR3 protein is CASSRRINEKLFF. In nucleotides, the CDR3 is TGTGCCAGCAGCCGGCGGATTAATGAAAAACTGTTTTTT.